This T cell receptor (beta chain) derives from a study of CD8 T cells in Susac syndrome (dated by TCRdb to the late 2010s). Regarding the research as a whole: Of the Susac syndrome patients who were sequenced, six had clinically active disease and eight were in clinical remission. Susac syndrome patients were therapy-naive, on corticosteroids (some also receiving IVIg), or on IVIg alone at blood withdrawal. Whether CD8+ T cell activation and differentiation in Susac syndrome was antigen driven was tested using repertoire sequencing. Here is what the overall study found, with its caveats: The number of individuals in the TCR sequencing and HLA analysis was acknowledged as relatively small. No clonal expansion was detected in the CD4+ T cell repertoire of Susac syndrome patients.

Measured from the cysteine to the phenylalanine, the CDR3 is 12 residues long. Only the CDR3 DNA is retained, 36 bases long and in frame from the first base. CDR1 and CDR2 (SNHLY, FYNNEI) derive from the germline V gene. The trim is 7 bases for V and 0 bases for J, with a gap of 6 bases between the germline ends. RNA was extracted using the RNeasy kit, and about 0.5 to 1 ug of the RNA was reverse transcribed with random hexamers. TCR beta CDR3 regions were amplified with the immunoSEQ multiplex PCR assay covering 54 Vbeta and 13 Jbeta segments. To correct PCR amplification bias, a synthetic template baseline was used for both primer optimization and computational correction. In the paper's pipeline: Reads were annotated to V, D and J genes per IMGT and analyzed with immunoSEQ Analyzer, keeping only productive sequences. Clonality was calculated as one minus the Shannon entropy normalized by log2 of the number of productive unique sequences. For each patient and control, public and private clones were evaluated among the 100 most prevalent clones. A clone was defined as Susac-specific if it was absent from the healthy and MS cohorts, from 1052 published viral clones and from other ImmuneACCESS disease sequences. TCRdb took the public reads, trimmed them with fastp at Q25, ran MiXCR for clone calling and kept in-frame beta chains. When rows share a CDR3 protein, they turn into one entry using the most common DNA and genes. These V and J calls derive from TCRdb rather than the authors' analysis. The sample contains some 180,000 distinct CDR3 sequences, about 95% of them found a single time. Of the sample, approximately 0.099% is held by the ten largest clones.

This clonotype was observed a single time. Its antigen has not been determined. The record has no base qualities; no much larger clone is one base away. One read is thin evidence. High-throughput TCR beta sequencing profiled peripheral blood CD8+ and CD4+ T cells from healthy donors, Susac syndrome patients and multiple sclerosis patients. Recently defined diagnostic criteria for definite or probable disease were met by the Susac syndrome patients. Bulk CD8+ and CD4+ T cells were purified magnetically by negative isolation, whereas CD8+ TEMRA cells were enriched by FACS. Blood was collected in EDTA tubes and processed within 24 hours, with PBMCs isolated through density gradient centrifugation. PBMCs intended for TCR sequencing were frozen in liquid nitrogen and were later thawed in a 37 degrees C water bath. Purity of sorted or isolated CD4+, CD8+ and CD8+ TEMRA cells was at least 90%.

Specimen: CD4+ T cells from PBMCs. The receptor's source is a human donor with Susac syndrome. The rearranged segments are TRBV2 and TRBJ1-1; D gene: possibly TRBD1, on 5 matching bases. The DNA is TGTGCCAGCAAGGACATGAACACTGAAGCTTTCTTT. This codes for CASKDMNTEAFF.